A single sample gave rise to the 21 T cell receptor beta chains below, sequenced in a study of blood T cell repertoires in COVID-19 (dated by TCRdb to 2020 to 2021). The library was made by the immunoSEQ multiplex PCR assay. The clones in this table, taken by TCRdb from immuneACCESS, are in-frame only. Not every clone is retained; where verified, under half of the shortfall comes from an unresolved V gene, and the cause of the rest is unknown. The sample table records around 300,000 clones; more than 75% of these occur just once. The ten top clones hold around 2.1% of the sample. Sample: peripheral blood. These TCRs come from a woman between 25 and 40 years old who had recovered from COVID-19.

This rearrangement joins TRBV27 to TRBJ2-5; D remains ambiguous. V was clipped by 6 bases and J by 5 bases, with 13 bases between them. Germline CDR1 MNHEY, CDR2 SMNVEV (reference sequence). The CDR3 is 13 residues long. The CDR3 protein is CASRDGRGETQYF. CDR3 bases: TGTGCCAGCAGAGACGGCAGAGGTGAGACCCAGTACTTC.

The chain uses TRBV18 and TRBJ2-1; D unresolved. Trimming pared 0 bases from V and 8 bases from J, leaving 8 bases between. Germline assignment: CDR1 KGHSH and CDR2 LQKENI. The length of the CDR3 is 13 residues. The CDR3, as DNA: TGTGCCAGCTCACCACCTCTAGTGTATGAGCAGTTCTTC. Its translation is CASSPPLVYEQFF.

The chain is built from TRBV29-1 and TRBJ2-1; 9 bases agree with TRBD2. The CDR3 contains 13 residues. Losses at the gene ends were 5 bases for V and 6 bases for J; bases not matched to a gene: 5. CDR1 and CDR2 (germline): SQVTM, ANQGSEA. The CDR3 coding sequence is TGCAGCGTTCGTGCGGGAGGGAGCAATGAGCAGTTCTTC. This sequence encodes CSVRAGGSNEQFF.

The chain carries TRBV6-2 or TRBV6-3 and TRBJ1-2; D remains ambiguous. The CDR3 spans 14 residues. V was cut by 6 bases and J by 4 bases, with 15 bases left in between. Germline CDR1 MNHEY, CDR2 SVGEGT. CDR3 amino acids: CASSGADLPYGYTF. The CDR3 DNA follows: TGTGCCAGCAGCGGAGCAGACCTCCCCTATGGCTACACCTTC.

The V gene is TRBV5-4, the J gene TRBJ1-1; 9 bases align to TRBD1. V lost 3 bases to trimming and J lost 3 bases; unmatched junction nucleotides: 6. The germline V gene has CDR1 SGHNT and CDR2 YYREEE (reference sequence). The CDR3 has 15 residues. The CDR3 DNA reads TGTGCCAGCAGCTCCGGACAGGGGCTATACACTGAAGCTTTCTTT. This translates into CASSSGQGLYTEAFF.

V gene TRBV30 combines with J gene TRBJ1-2; TRBD1 agrees at 7 bases. The CDR3 sequence is 13 residues long. The junction had 8 bases not matched to a gene; V was cut back by 2 bases and J by 8 bases. Germline V gene lookup returns CDR1 GTSNPN and CDR2 SVGIG (reference sequence). CDR3 nucleotides: TGTGCCTGGAGTCCCGACAGGGTGAAAGGCTACACCTTC. It codes for CAWSPDRVKGYTF.

The chain uses TRBV5-1 and TRBJ1-1; TRBD1 is a possible D gene (6 bases). V was trimmed by 0 bases and J by 0 bases, leaving 12 bases between them. Germline CDR1 reads SGHRS; CDR2 reads YFSETQ. This CDR3 has 16 residues. CDR3 sequence reads: CASSLAPGTMNTEAFF. Written as DNA, the CDR3 is TGCGCCAGCAGCTTGGCCCCCGGGACAATGAACACTGAAGCTTTCTTT.

The chain recombines TRBV5-1 with TRBJ2-7; D may be TRBD2 (5 bases). Germline loops: CDR1 SGHRS, CDR2 YFSETQ. The CDR3 runs 15 residues. V lost 3 bases, J lost 2 bases, and 15 bases lay in between. CDR3 in DNA: TGCGCCAGCAGCTCCTCCCCTGTAGCGCCCTACGAGCAGTACTTC. This gives the protein CASSSSPVAPYEQYF.

The chain joins TRBV11-2 to TRBJ2-7, with 12 bases identical to TRBD2. Germline lookup yields CDR1 SGHAT and CDR2 FQNNGV. V was pared by 7 bases and J by 4 bases, with 8 bases of the junction left unmatched. The CDR3 spans 15 residues. The CDR3 protein is CASTAFLAGGYEQYF. For the CDR3, the DNA is TGTGCCAGCACCGCCTTTCTAGCGGGAGGGTACGAGCAGTACTTC.

V usage is TRBV27 and J usage is TRBJ1-1, with a weak D call TRBD1 (5 bases). Germline CDR1 is MNHEY and CDR2 is SMNVEV (reference sequence). CDR3 length: 16 amino acids. V lost 5 bases, J lost 0 bases, and 16 bases lay in between. The CDR3 spells CASSPPTAHLNTEAFF. The CDR3, as DNA: TGTGCCAGCAGTCCACCGACAGCGCACCTGAACACTGAAGCTTTCTTT.

The V gene is TRBV5-1, the J gene TRBJ2-3, with D maybe TRBD2 (6 bases). Germline V CDR1 and CDR2: SGHRS, YFSETQ. Trimming took off 5 bases at V and 1 base at J, with 20 bases between the two ends. The CDR3 contains 17 residues. As DNA, the CDR3 is TGCGCCAGCAGTTTAGAAGCGAGACTAGACCGCACAGATACGCAGTATTTT. This encodes CASSLEARLDRTDTQYF.

The genes are TRBV4-1 and TRBJ2-3, with 11 bases aligning to TRBD1. V was clipped by 1 base and J by 2 bases; unmatched bases: 8. CDR3 length: 18 residues. The V gene's germline CDR1 is MGHRA and CDR2 YSYEKL. CDR3 bases: TGCGCCAGCAGCCAAGCTTCCGGGACAGGGGGTTTCACAGATACGCAGTATTTT. It specifies CASSQASGTGGFTDTQYF.

The chain joins TRBV6-1 to TRBJ2-3; D gene ambiguous. The ends were cut back, 8 bases at V and 6 bases at J, with 18 bases in the middle. Germline lookup yields CDR1 MNHNS and CDR2 SASEGT. The CDR3 extends over 14 amino acids. The CDR3 nucleotides read TGTGCCAGCGTTAGTCGGTACCAGGTGGATACGCAGTATTTT. Translated: CASVSRYQVDTQYF.

The chain links TRBV5-4 to TRBJ2-5, with TRBD2 matching over 7 bases. Germline V gene sequence: CDR1 SGHNT, CDR2 YYREEE (reference sequence). J lost 3 bases, V lost 4 bases, and 6 bases had no gene match. The CDR3 consists of 14 residues. CDR3 sequence: CASSRLADEETQYF. DNA for the CDR3: TGTGCCAGCAGCCGCCTAGCGGACGAAGAGACCCAGTACTTC.

J is TRBJ2-6 and V is TRBV6-5, with D possibly being TRBD1 (5 bases). The germline V and J ends were trimmed by 6 bases and 2 bases, with 8 bases remaining between them. CDR1 and CDR2 (germline): MNHEY, SVGAGI. CDR3 length: 14 amino acids. CDR3 in DNA: TGTGCCAGCAGCAGGGTTGCTGGGGCCAACGTCCTGACTTTC. Its translation is CASSRVAGANVLTF.

The chain joins TRBV5-8 to TRBJ1-6; 10 nucleotides line up with TRBD1. Per germline, CDR1 SGHTS and CDR2 YDEGEE. CDR3 size: 14 residues. After removal of 2 bases from V and 9 bases from J, the junction contained 2 bases not matched to a gene. The CDR3 protein is CASSLGTGASPLHF. The CDR3 nucleotides read TGTGCCAGCAGCTTAGGGACAGGGGCTTCACCCCTCCACTTT.

The chain uses TRBV9 and TRBJ2-1, with no clear D. The CDR3 is made up of 15 amino acids. The germline gives CDR1 SGDLS, CDR2 YYNGEE. The germline V and J ends were trimmed by 0 bases and 2 bases, with 9 bases remaining between them. The DNA of the CDR3 is TGTGCCAGCAGCGTAGCTCTAACGGCCTACAATGAGCAGTTCTTC. Translating it yields CASSVALTAYNEQFF.

The chain combines TRBV28 with TRBJ2-6; a weak D match, TRBD1 (5 bases). The germline gives CDR1 MDHEN, CDR2 SYDVKM. This CDR3 is built from 13 residues. Trimming shortened V by 10 bases and J by 0 bases, and 7 bases separated the two germline ends. As DNA, the CDR3 is TGTGCCACCACAGGCTCTGGGGCCAACGTCCTGACTTTC. The encoded protein is CATTGSGANVLTF.

CDR3 DNA sequence: TGCGCCAGCAGCTTGGACGGGGAGGAAAAACTGTTTTTT. Translation: CASSLDGEEKLFF. The rearrangement joins TRBV5-1 to TRBJ1-4; D is unclear. The length of the CDR3 is 13 residues. Per the germline V gene, CDR1 is SGHRS and CDR2 is YFSETQ. The V end lost 0 bases, the J end lost 8 bases, and 8 bases lay between the germline ends.

This clone was recorded once. V usage is TRBV2 and J usage is TRBJ2-4; possibly TRBD1 for D (8 bases). Deletions cut 6 bases from V and 8 bases from J, with 17 bases between. CDR1 is SNHLY and CDR2 is FYNNEI in the germline V gene. This CDR3 has 14 amino acids. The CDR3 bases are TGTGCCAGCAGACTCGACAGGGGAGGGGACATTCAGTACTTC. Residues: CASRLDRGGDIQYF.

The chain joins TRBV6-1 to TRBJ2-4; 8 nucleotides agree with TRBD2. Germline CDR1 is MNHNS and CDR2 is SASEGT. V shed 4 bases and J 7 bases; nucleotides not matched to a gene: 12. The CDR3 sequence is 16 residues long. CDR3 region: CASSVLSLREGNIQYF. DNA of the CDR3: TGTGCCAGCAGTGTCTTATCATTACGGGAGGGGAACATTCAGTACTTC.